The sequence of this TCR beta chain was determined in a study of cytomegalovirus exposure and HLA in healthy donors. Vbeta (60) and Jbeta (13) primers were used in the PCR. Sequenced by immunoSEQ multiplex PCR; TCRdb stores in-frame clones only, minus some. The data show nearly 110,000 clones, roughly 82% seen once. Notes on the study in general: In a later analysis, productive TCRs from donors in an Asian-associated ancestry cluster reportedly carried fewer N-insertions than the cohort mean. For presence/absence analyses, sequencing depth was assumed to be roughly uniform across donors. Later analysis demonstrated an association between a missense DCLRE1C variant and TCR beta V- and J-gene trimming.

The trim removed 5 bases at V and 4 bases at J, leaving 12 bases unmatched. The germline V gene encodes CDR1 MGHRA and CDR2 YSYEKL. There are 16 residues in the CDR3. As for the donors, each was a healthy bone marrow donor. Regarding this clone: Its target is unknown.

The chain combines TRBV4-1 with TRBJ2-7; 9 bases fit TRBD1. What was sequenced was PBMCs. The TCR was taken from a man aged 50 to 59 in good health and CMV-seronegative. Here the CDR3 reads CASSVQGASMRYEQYF. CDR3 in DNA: TGCGCCAGCAGCGTACAGGGGGCCTCAATGCGTTACGAGCAGTACTTC.